A selection of T cell receptor beta chains follows, all from one sample in a study of graft-versus-host responses after intestinal transplantation. This table comes from immunoSEQ multiplex PCR, and its TCRdb copy is limited to in-frame clones, with some not included. Of about 19,000 clones listed, roughly nine tenths are singletons. The sample was bone marrow, taken about 130 days after transplant. These receptors came from a human patient who received an intestinal transplant, so some T cells may come from the graft donor. Each CDR3 is given with its conserved first and last residue. D genes are given only for firm matches. Only part of the rows carry a size: once, few, many, or a class if the clone is expanded.

V	size	J	D	DNA	CDR3
TRBV19	-	TRBJ2-7	-	TGTGCCACCGTGGGGGTCGTCTCCTACGAGCAGTACTTC	CATVGVVSYEQYF
TRBV5-1	-	TRBJ2-2	TRBD1	TGCGCCAGCCTGCCCCGGACAGGGCTTAACACCGGGGAGCTGTTTTTT	CASLPRTGLNTGELFF
TRBV10-3	-	TRBJ2-1	-	TGTGCCATCAGTGAGTCCGGGACTCCAAACTCCAATGAGCAGTTCTTC	CAISESGTPNSNEQFF
TRBV7-9	few	TRBJ2-3	-	TGTGCCAGCAGCCAAGCTGGCGGGGACACAGATACGCAGTATTTT	CASSQAGGDTDTQYF
TRBV6-4	-	TRBJ2-1	TRBD2	TGTGCCAGCAGCCGATATAGCGGGATTGGCAATGAGCAGTTCTTC	CASSRYSGIGNEQFF
TRBV6-4	-	TRBJ2-7	TRBD1	TGTGCCAGCCCCGCGAGGTCTGGGACAGGGTCCTACGAGCAGTACTTC	CASPARSGTGSYEQYF
TRBV7-6	-	TRBJ2-1	TRBD2	TGTGCCAGCAGCCCCCGACTAGCGGGAGTAAATGAGCAGTTCTTC	CASSPRLAGVNEQFF
TRBV12-5	-	TRBJ1-1	-	TGTGCTAGTGCCCTACTAGGACGGTGGGGGGTCACTGAAGCTTTCTTT	CASALLGRWGVTEAFF
TRBV4-1	-	TRBJ1-1	-	TGCGCCAGCAGCCAGACAACCTTGGGTGACACTGAAGCTTTCTTT	CASSQTTLGDTEAFF
TRBV11-2	once	TRBJ1-2	TRBD1	TGTGCCAGCAGCCCCCCGGGACAGTCTAACTATGGCTACACCTTC	CASSPPGQSNYGYTF
TRBV21-1	-	TRBJ2-7	-	TGTGCCAGCAGTCCCAGTCTCGAGCAGTACTTC	CASSPSLEQYF
TRBV27	few	TRBJ2-3	-	TGTGCCAGCAGTTCCCTCTTCGGCGTCACAGATACGCAGTATTTT	CASSSLFGVTDTQYF
TRBV9	once	TRBJ2-5	-	TGTGCCAGCAGCCCCGGGGGCCCGGGGGAGACCCAGTACTTC	CASSPGGPGETQYF
TRBV7-9	-	TRBJ2-2	-	TGTGCCAGCAGCTTAGAGGGCCAAGGGGAGCTGTTTTTT	CASSLEGQGELFF
TRBV5-8	-	TRBJ2-7	TRBD1	TGTGCCAGCAGCCCCGGACAGGGGGAATCCGCCTACGAGCAGTACTTC	CASSPGQGESAYEQYF
TRBV9	-	TRBJ1-2	TRBD1	TGTGCCAGCGCCCGGGACAGTAACTATGGCTACACCTTC	CASARDSNYGYTF